The 22 T cell receptor beta chains below come from one sample, sequenced in a study of blood T cells in healthy people across ages. Primers used in a second PCR of about 7 to 12 cycles were a sample-barcoded 5' primer and a J-beta primer mix. TCRdb analysed the 5' RACE reads with MiXCR anew, one entry per CDR3 protein. Of about 800,000 distinct CDR3 sequences detected, 20% to 30% appear once; the ten largest clones hold approximately 3.7%. These data were also filed under a second study, of T cells of mothers and their children.

Input material: blood. The receptors derive from a boy between 10 and 17 years old in good health.

The V and J genes are TRBV12-3 or TRBV12-4 and TRBJ1-5; D is ambiguous. Trimming left V 5 bases short and J 3 bases short, with 14 bases between. This CDR3 has 15 amino acids. DNA for the CDR3: TGTGCCAGCAGTCGCGGTTTGAGTCCCAATCAGCCCCAGCATTTT. The encoded protein is CASSRGLSPNQPQHF.

CDR3 in DNA: TGTGCCAGTCTTAGGGGAGGCGGTGTGGAGACCCAGTACTTC. Amino acid sequence: CASLRGGGVETQYF. The chain carries TRBV11-2 and TRBJ2-5; D is possibly TRBD2 (6 bases). This CDR3 spans 14 amino acids. The germline gives CDR1 SGHAT, CDR2 FQNNGV. With 9 bases removed from V and 5 bases from J, the gap between germline ends came to 19 bases.

The gene calls are TRBV14 and TRBJ2-2; D is unresolved. Germline lookup yields CDR1 SGHDN and CDR2 FVKESK. The V end lost 0 bases, the J end lost 4 bases, and 15 bases lay between the germline ends. This CDR3 contains 17 residues. The CDR3 loop reads CASSQDRARWGTGELFF. CDR3 in DNA: TGTGCCAGCAGCCAAGATCGGGCCCGGTGGGGCACCGGGGAGCTGTTTTTT.

This clonotype occurred a few times. The chain employs TRBV7-2 and TRBJ1-2; D might be TRBD1 (6 bases). V gave up 0 bases and J gave up 6 bases, with 14 bases separating them. Germline V CDR1 and CDR2: SGHTA, FQGNSA. This CDR3 comprises 15 residues. CDR3 sequence reads: CASSLASQGRDGYTF. DNA of the CDR3: TGTGCCAGCAGCTTAGCGTCACAGGGTAGGGATGGCTACACCTTC.

There are a few counts of this clonotype. The rearrangement joins TRBV28 to TRBJ2-7, with D unresolved. Per the germline V gene, CDR1 is MDHEN and CDR2 is SYDVKM. The CDR3 sequence is 15 residues long. V was clipped by 6 bases and J by 2 bases, with 17 bases between them. The CDR3 sequence: CASSRIFDTTYEQYF. The CDR3 region has the DNA TGTGCCAGCAGCCGGATATTTGATACAACCTACGAGCAGTACTTC.

The genes are TRBV12-3 or TRBV12-4 and TRBJ2-7, with a weak D call TRBD2 (6 bases). There are 16 residues in the CDR3. Trimming left V 5 bases short and J 2 bases short, with 19 bases between. The CDR3 region has the DNA TGTGCCAGCAGTGGGGTCCGGTTGGGCGGGGCCTACGAGCAGTACTTC. It codes for CASSGVRLGGAYEQYF.

The chain carries TRBV20-1 and TRBJ2-7; D unresolved. The CDR3 extends over 13 amino acids. Germline CDR1 is DFQATT and CDR2 is SNEGSKA (reference sequence). The ends were cut back, 1 base at V and 2 bases at J, with 9 bases in the middle. CDR3 residues: CSARVVGTYEQYF. The CDR3 DNA reads as TGCAGTGCTAGAGTAGTCGGTACCTACGAGCAGTACTTC.

The chain recombines TRBV12-3 or TRBV12-4 with TRBJ2-1, with D possibly TRBD2 on 6 matching bases. CDR3 length: 15 residues. The V end was cut by 6 bases, the J end by 8 bases, with 20 bases between. Written as DNA, the CDR3 is TGTGCCAGCAGACCCGAAATCGGGAGAGACTATGAGCAGTTCTTC. Translating gives CASRPEIGRDYEQFF.

This clonotype was seen a handful of times. This chain connects TRBV20-1 to TRBJ2-7; no definite D call. Between the trimmed V and J ends, which lost 0 bases and 6 bases, there was a span of 12 bases. Looked up from germline, CDR1 is DFQATT and CDR2 is SNEGSKA (reference sequence). This CDR3 has 13 amino acids. The CDR3 DNA reads as TGCAGTGCTAGAGATACGAGCGATTCCGAGCAGTACTTC. This gives the protein CSARDTSDSEQYF.

The gene calls are TRBV20-1 and TRBJ2-7; D gene uncertain. The V end was cut by 1 base, the J end by 7 bases, with 14 bases between. The CDR3 is 13 amino acids. Germline V lookup: CDR1 DFQATT, CDR2 SNEGSKA (reference sequence). CDR3 DNA sequence: TGCAGTGCTAGAGGGCCGGCTCTCGGAGAGCAGTACTTC. This translates into CSARGPALGEQYF.

This clonotype showed up just a few times. The chain uses TRBV6-1 and TRBJ2-5; weak D call: TRBD2 (5 bases). Trimming removed 6 bases at V and 3 bases at J, with 20 bases between. CDR1 is MNHNS, CDR2 SASEGT, per germline. This CDR3 is built from 16 residues. Here the CDR3 reads CASSRSGISWEETQYF. CDR3 DNA: TGTGCCAGCAGCCGAAGCGGAATCTCCTGGGAAGAGACCCAGTACTTC.

This clonotype was detected only a few times. V and J are TRBV7-8 and TRBJ2-3; TRBD2 aligns across 9 bases. In germline, CDR1 is SGHVS, CDR2 FQNEAQ. The CDR3 covers 18 residues. The V segment lost 4 bases and the J segment 2 bases; nucleotides outside the gene matches: 13. CDR3 DNA: TGTGCCAGCAGCTCAAGCGTCGCTAGCGGGGACTACACAGATACGCAGTATTTT. Amino acids: CASSSSVASGDYTDTQYF.

This clonotype came up a few times. The J gene is TRBJ2-3, the V gene TRBV4-2; the match to TRBD1 covers 7 bases. Trimming took 0 bases from V and 1 from J; bases not matched to a gene: 13. This CDR3 has 19 residues. Germline V lookup: CDR1 LGHNA, CDR2 YNFKEQ. In nucleotides, the CDR3 is TGTGCCAGCAGCCAAGATTCGGACAGGAGAAACCAGGGCACAGATACGCAGTATTTT. Translation gives CASSQDSDRRNQGTDTQYF.

The chain joins TRBV7-9 to TRBJ2-5; D may be TRBD2 (6 bases). This CDR3 is 14 amino acids long. V lost 2 bases and J lost 7, with 14 bases in between. Germline CDR1 SEHNR, CDR2 FQNEAQ (reference sequence). The DNA for the CDR3 is TGTGCCAGCAGCTTATCTGGGCTAGCGCGGACCCAGTACTTC. This translates into CASSLSGLARTQYF.

Only a few counts were recorded for this clonotype. The V gene is TRBV9, the J gene TRBJ2-1, with 7 bases matching TRBD2. Germline trimming cut 3 bases from V and 1 base from J; bases unmatched to any gene: 4. The germline V gene has CDR1 SGDLS and CDR2 YYNGEE. The CDR3 consists of 15 residues. The CDR3 is CASSGPGGSYNEQFF. Written as DNA, the CDR3 is TGTGCCAGCAGCGGCCCGGGGGGTTCCTACAATGAGCAGTTCTTC. Drawing the rest from reference TRBV9 and TRBJ2-1, the complete variable domain is DSGVTQTPKHLITATGQRVTLRCSPRSGDLSVYWYQQSLDQGLQFLIQYYNGEERAKGNILERFSAQQFPDLHSELNLSSLELGDSALYFCASSGPGGSYNEQFFGPGTRLTVL.

This clonotype was recorded a few times. The rearrangement uses TRBV28 and TRBJ1-4; D may be TRBD1 (5 bases). Germline CDR1 reads MDHEN; CDR2 reads SYDVKM. CDR3 length: 18 amino acids. The V and J ends lost 5 bases and 0 bases respectively, with 19 bases between them. The CDR3 DNA follows: TGTGCCAGCAGTCCGACAGTTTGGAGGACCGCAACTAATGAAAAACTGTTTTTT. Translated: CASSPTVWRTATNEKLFF.

The genes are TRBV28 and TRBJ2-7; 10 bases align to TRBD2. The ends lost 2 bases at V and 3 bases at J; junction bases unmatched: 4. The CDR3 is 15 residues long. The V gene's germline CDR1 is MDHEN and CDR2 SYDVKM. The CDR3 region has the DNA TGTGCCAGCAGTTTAGAGCGGGAGGGATTCTACGAGCAGTACTTC. This encodes CASSLEREGFYEQYF. Based on the CDR3 plus reference TRBV28 and TRBJ2-7, the full variable domain is DVKVTQSSRYLVKRTGEKVFLECVQDMDHENMFWYRQDPGLGLRLIYFSYDVKMKEKGDIPEGYSVSREKKERFSLILESASTNQTSMYLCASSLEREGFYEQYFGPGTRLTVT.

This clonotype has a handful of counts. V and J are TRBV12-3 or TRBV12-4 and TRBJ2-4; weak D call: TRBD1 (5 bases). The CDR3 is 13 amino acids. V lost 4 bases and J 6 bases, leaving 10 bases between the germline ends. The CDR3 sequence: CASSYQGANIQYF. The CDR3 region has the DNA TGTGCCAGCAGTTACCAGGGTGCAAACATTCAGTACTTC.

This clonotype came up a few times. The rearrangement joins TRBV9 to TRBJ1-4; D not certain. With 0 bases removed from V and 3 bases from J, the gap between germline ends came to 12 bases. The germline V gene encodes CDR1 SGDLS and CDR2 YYNGEE. The CDR3 runs 16 residues. CDR3 sequence (DNA): TGTGCCAGCAGCGTAGAATCGACCCCGGCTAATGAAAAACTGTTTTTT. It encodes CASSVESTPANEKLFF.

The chain carries TRBV28 and TRBJ2-1; 9 bases match TRBD1. Trimming took 5 bases from V and 9 from J; bases not matched to a gene: 5. From germline, CDR1 is MDHEN and CDR2 SYDVKM. This CDR3 contains 13 residues. The DNA of the CDR3 is TGTGCCAGCAGTGAAACAGGGGGCAGTGAGCAGTTCTTC. Protein product: CASSETGGSEQFF.

V usage is TRBV6-5 and J usage is TRBJ1-6, with 9 bases fitting TRBD1. The CDR3 covers 17 residues. The germline V gene has CDR1 MNHEY and CDR2 SVGAGI. V shed 0 bases and J 7 bases; nucleotides not matched to a gene: 7. The DNA for the CDR3 is TGTGCCAGCAGTTACTCCTCCGGGACAGGGCTCAATTCACCCCTCCACTTT. Protein product: CASSYSSGTGLNSPLHF.

The chain is built from TRBV28 and TRBJ2-3; 11 bases are a match to TRBD2. The germline gives CDR1 MDHEN, CDR2 SYDVKM. V lost 4 bases to trimming and J lost 2 bases; unmatched junction nucleotides: 8. This CDR3 contains 17 residues. As DNA, the CDR3 is TGTGCCAGCAGTTCATCGACTAGCGGGGATTTCACAGATACGCAGTATTTT. Its protein product is CASSSSTSGDFTDTQYF.